The rows below give T cell receptor beta chains drawn from one sample of a study of beta chain features in type 1 diabetes. Profiling relied on immunoSEQ multiplex PCR, and the TCRdb table lists in-frame clones only, not all of them. The sample includes more than 150,000 clones, more than 9.5% of them seen just once. Material for sequencing was central memory CD4+ T cells from blood. The receptor source for this set is a man younger than 35 in good health. Both conserved end residues are part of each CDR3. Fields, in order: J gene, V gene, clone size, D gene, CDR3 DNA, CDR3 protein. The D gene is left open where the match is weak. Clone size appears in some rows only: once, few, many, or a class for an expanded clone.

>TRBJ2-3|TRBV14|few|NA
TGTGCCAGCAGCCAAGGAGCGCAGGGGTACACAGATACGCAGTATTTT
CASSQGAQGYTDTQYF
>TRBJ1-3|TRBV7-9|many|NA
TGTGCCAGCAGCTGGGACTCTGGAAACACCATATATTTT
CASSWDSGNTIYF
>TRBJ1-2|TRBV6-5|few|NA
TGTGCCAGCAGTTTGCGCTGGAACATCTATGGCTACACCTTC
CASSLRWNIYGYTF
>TRBJ2-3|TRBV4-1|NA|TRBD2
TGCGCCAGCAGCCAAGGAGCGGGGCTAATAGATACGCAGTATTTT
CASSQGAGLIDTQYF
>TRBJ1-5|TRBV28|few|NA
TGTGCCAGCGGTGAACAGATTAGCAATCAGCCCCAGCATTTT
CASGEQISNQPQHF
>TRBJ2-3|TRBV5-1|NA|NA
TGCGCCAGCAGCTGGGACATCACAGATACGCAGTATTTT
CASSWDITDTQYF
>TRBJ1-3|TRBV14|few|NA
TGTGCCAGCAGCCAAGTGGCGTGGGCCGGGGGAAACACCATATATTTT
CASSQVAWAGGNTIYF
>TRBJ1-6|TRBV7-3|few|NA
TGTGCCAGCAGCTTAAGTTCACCCCTCCACTTT
CASSLSSPLHF
>TRBJ1-5|TRBV30|NA|NA
TGTGCCTGGAGTGAGGGTCAGCCCCAGCATTTT
CAWSEGQPQHF
>TRBJ1-5|TRBV7-2|few|NA
TGTGCCAGCAGCAGGGCGCGGGGTCAGCCCCAGCATTTT
CASSRARGQPQHF
>TRBJ1-1|TRBV29-1|NA|NA
TGCAGCGCCTGGAGACAGGCTATGGAAGCTTTCTTT
CSAWRQAMEAFF
>TRBJ1-2|TRBV5-1|NA|TRBD1
TGCGCCAGCAGCGTGGGACAGAACTATGGCTACACCTTC
CASSVGQNYGYTF
>TRBJ1-1|TRBV4-2|few|NA
TGTGCCAGCAGCCAAGATCGGGAAGGAACTGAAGCTTTCTTT
CASSQDREGTEAFF
>TRBJ1-1|TRBV7-9|NA|NA
TGTGCCAGCACCCTTTCTGGGTTTAACACTGAAGCTTTCTTT
CASTLSGFNTEAFF
>TRBJ2-3|TRBV7-9|NA|NA
TGTGCCAGCAGCTTAGCGCCGGCAGATACGCAGTATTTT
CASSLAPADTQYF
>TRBJ2-7|TRBV10-3|NA|TRBD1
TGTGCCATCAGTGCCGGACAGGCGAGGCAGTACTTC
CAISAGQARQYF
>TRBJ2-5|TRBV4-1|NA|NA
TGCGCCAGCAGCCGGACAGCCCAAGAGACCCAGTACTTC
CASSRTAQETQYF
>TRBJ1-4|TRBV7-9|NA|NA
TGTGCCAGCAGCCCTAAGAGGAGACTTAATGAAAAACTGTTTTTT
CASSPKRRLNEKLFF
>TRBJ1-1|TRBV28|NA|NA
TGTGCCAGCAGTTTATCAACAGGGAACACTGAAGCTTTCTTT
CASSLSTGNTEAFF
>TRBJ2-3|TRBV12-5|few|NA
TGTGCTAGTGGTCCCGGGAGATCAGATACGCAGTATTTT
CASGPGRSDTQYF
>TRBJ1-2|TRBV5-4|few|NA
TGTGCCAGCAGCTTGGGCGCCGGGACATCCTATGGCTACACCTTC
CASSLGAGTSYGYTF
>TRBJ1-1|TRBV4-3|NA|NA
TGCGCCAGCAGCCAAGTGTACGGATTGAACACTGAAGCTTTCTTT
CASSQVYGLNTEAFF
>TRBJ2-1|TRBV19|few|NA
TGTGCCAGTTTACAGGGTCGCGACTACAATGAGCAGTTCTTC
CASLQGRDYNEQFF
>TRBJ1-1|TRBV4-3|few|NA
TGCGCCAGCAGCCAACGAGCTCAGGGTGCGGGAAGGACTGAAGCTTTCTTT
CASSQRAQGAGRTEAFF
>TRBJ1-2|TRBV30|many|NA
TGTGCCTGGGGTTTAAACAGGGACTATGGCTACACCTTC
CAWGLNRDYGYTF
>TRBJ2-3|TRBV29-1|NA|TRBD1
TGCAGCGCGCCAGTGACAGGGGTTACAGATACGCAGTATTTT
CSAPVTGVTDTQYF
>TRBJ1-2|TRBV7-9|few|NA
TGTGCCAGCAGCCCGGACAGTTTCTATTATGGCTACACCTTC
CASSPDSFYYGYTF
>TRBJ1-6|TRBV7-2|NA|NA
TGTGCCAGCAGCTCTACATGGACTTATTCACCCCTCCACTTT
CASSSTWTYSPLHF
>TRBJ2-2|TRBV7-2|NA|TRBD1
TGTGCCAGCAGCCTGCGAGGGACAGGGGACCCCGGGGAGCTGTTTTTT
CASSLRGTGDPGELFF
>TRBJ2-7|TRBV7-6|many|NA
TGTGCCAGCAGCTTAGAACAAGGGGGCTCCTACGAGCAGTACTTC
CASSLEQGGSYEQYF
>TRBJ1-2|TRBV15|NA|TRBD1
TGTGCCACCAGCAGAGGGACAGGGGGCTATGGCTACACCTTC
CATSRGTGGYGYTF
>TRBJ2-2|TRBV5-1|few|NA
TGCGCCAGCAGCCCCGACGGGTTTAGTACCGGGGAGCTGTTTTTT
CASSPDGFSTGELFF
>TRBJ1-6|TRBV18|NA|NA
TGTGCCAGCTCACCACCGTCGCAGGGAAGGGCCCTCCACTTT
CASSPPSQGRALHF
>TRBJ2-1|TRBV10-3|few|TRBD2
TGTGCCATCAGTGGAGTAGCGGGGCCAAAGAATGAGCAGTTCTTC
CAISGVAGPKNEQFF
>TRBJ2-1|TRBV7-9|NA|NA
TGTGCCAGCAGCCCGCTGGAGGAAACCTACAATGAGCAGTTCTTC
CASSPLEETYNEQFF
>TRBJ2-5|TRBV6-5|NA|NA
TGTGCCAGCAGTTACAGGGAGACCCAGTACTTC
CASSYRETQYF
>TRBJ2-5|TRBV29-1|few|TRBD2
TGCAGCGTTGAAGATCGGAGACGGGGGGTAGGGACCCAGTACTTC
CSVEDRRRGVGTQYF
>TRBJ1-4|TRBV14|few|NA
TGTGCCAGCAGTCCCCCATTTAATGAAAAACTGTTTTTT
CASSPPFNEKLFF
>TRBJ2-4|TRBV7-9|few|TRBD1
TGTGCCAGCAGCTTAGCTCTCGACAGGGGGCGAAACATTCAGTACTTC
CASSLALDRGRNIQYF
>TRBJ1-2|TRBV5-1|many|TRBD1
TGCGCCAGCAGCCCTGGGACAGGCAGTCGGTATGGCTACACCTTC
CASSPGTGSRYGYTF
>TRBJ2-7|TRBV7-2|many|TRBD2
TGTGCCAGCAGCTTAGGCGGGACTAGATACTACGAGCAGTACTTC
CASSLGGTRYYEQYF
>TRBJ2-7|TRBV7-9|NA|NA
TGTGCCAGCAGCGTAGACTTTCGACGTGGGCAGTACTTC
CASSVDFRRGQYF